The present entry profiles one TCR beta chain with its context. This CDR3 comprises 15 residues. Trimming left V 5 bases short and J 10 bases short, with 20 bases between. Germline-derived CDR1 and CDR2 are SGHTA and FQGNSA. The repertoire was sequenced with immunoSEQ multiplex PCR; TCRdb's copy has only in-frame clones and lacks some. The data hold around 100,000 clones, with around 90% observed a single time. This entry is derived from a study of blood T cell repertoires in COVID-19. Overall study: The United States, Italy and Spain were the sources of the acute and convalescent COVID-19 samples.

The chain links TRBV7-2 to TRBJ1-4; tentative D call: TRBD1 (6 bases). This TCR came from a man aged 50-59 years with acute or convalescent COVID-19. What was sequenced was peripheral blood. CDR3 residues: CASSDPTGRLLKLFF. DNA for the CDR3: TGTGCCAGCAGCGATCCGACAGGAAGATTGCTAAAACTGTTTTTT.